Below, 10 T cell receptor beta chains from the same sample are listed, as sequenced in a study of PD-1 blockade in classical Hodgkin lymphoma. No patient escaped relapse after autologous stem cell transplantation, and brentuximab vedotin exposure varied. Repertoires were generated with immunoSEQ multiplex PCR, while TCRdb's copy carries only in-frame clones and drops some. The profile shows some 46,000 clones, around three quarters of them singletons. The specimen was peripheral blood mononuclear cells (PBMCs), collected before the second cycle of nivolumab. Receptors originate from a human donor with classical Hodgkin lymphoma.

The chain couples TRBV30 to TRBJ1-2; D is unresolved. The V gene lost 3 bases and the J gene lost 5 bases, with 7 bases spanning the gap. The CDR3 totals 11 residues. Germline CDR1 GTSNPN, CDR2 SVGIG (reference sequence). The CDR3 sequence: CAWSEGYGYTF. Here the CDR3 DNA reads TGTGCCTGGAGCGAAGGGTATGGCTACACCTTC. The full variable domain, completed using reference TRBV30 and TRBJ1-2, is SQTIHQWPATLVQPVGSPLSLECTVEGTSNPNLYWYRQAAGRGLQLLFYSVGIGQISSEVPQNLSASRPQDRQFILSSKKLLLSDSGFYLCAWSEGYGYTFGSGTRLTVV.

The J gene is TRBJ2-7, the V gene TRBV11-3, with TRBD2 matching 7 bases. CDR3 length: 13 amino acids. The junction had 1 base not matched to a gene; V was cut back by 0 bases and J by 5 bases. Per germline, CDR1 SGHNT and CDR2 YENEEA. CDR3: CASSLEGGNEQYF. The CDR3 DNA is TGTGCCAGCAGCTTAGAGGGAGGGAACGAGCAGTACTTC.

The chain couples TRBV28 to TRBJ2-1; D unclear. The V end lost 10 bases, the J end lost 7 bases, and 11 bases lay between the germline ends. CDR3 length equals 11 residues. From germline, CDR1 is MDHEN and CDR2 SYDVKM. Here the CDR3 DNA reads TGTGCCATTGAAGCGAGGAATGAGCAGTTCTTC. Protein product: CAIEARNEQFF.

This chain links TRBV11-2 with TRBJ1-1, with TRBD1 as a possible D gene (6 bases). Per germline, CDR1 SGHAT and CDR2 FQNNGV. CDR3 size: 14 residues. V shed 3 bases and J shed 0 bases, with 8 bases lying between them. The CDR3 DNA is TGTGCCAGCAGCTTCGGACAGCTGAACACTGAAGCTTTCTTT. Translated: CASSFGQLNTEAFF.

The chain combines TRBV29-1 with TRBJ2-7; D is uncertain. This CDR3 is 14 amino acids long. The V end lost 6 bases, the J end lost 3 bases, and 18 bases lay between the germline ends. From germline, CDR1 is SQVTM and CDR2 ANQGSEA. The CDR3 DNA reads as TGCAGCGTAAAAGAAGGGATCCTCTACTACGAGCAGTACTTC. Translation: CSVKEGILYYEQYF.

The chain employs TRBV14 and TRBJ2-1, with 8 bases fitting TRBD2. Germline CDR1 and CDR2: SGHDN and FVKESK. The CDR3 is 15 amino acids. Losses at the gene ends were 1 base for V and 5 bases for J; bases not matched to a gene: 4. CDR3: CASSQVLAVNNEQFF. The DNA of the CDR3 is TGTGCCAGCAGCCAAGTACTAGCGGTGAACAATGAGCAGTTCTTC. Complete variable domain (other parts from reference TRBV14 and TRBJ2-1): EAGVTQFPSHSVIEKGQTVTLRCDPISGHDNLYWYRRVMGKEIKFLLHFVKESKQDESGMPNNRFLAERTGGTYSTLKVQPAELEDSGVYFCASSQVLAVNNEQFFGPGTRLTVL.

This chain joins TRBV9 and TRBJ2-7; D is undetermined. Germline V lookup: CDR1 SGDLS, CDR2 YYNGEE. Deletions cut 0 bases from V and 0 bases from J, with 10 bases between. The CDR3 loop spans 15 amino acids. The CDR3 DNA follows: TGTGCCAGCAGCGTAGAGCCAGCAAACTCCTACGAGCAGTACTTC. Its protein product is CASSVEPANSYEQYF. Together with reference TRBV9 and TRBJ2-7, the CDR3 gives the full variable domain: DSGVTQTPKHLITATGQRVTLRCSPRSGDLSVYWYQQSLDQGLQFLIQYYNGEERAKGNILERFSAQQFPDLHSELNLSSLELGDSALYFCASSVEPANSYEQYFGPGTRLTVT.

CDR3 sequence: CASSFWGLGNQPQHF. The CDR3 bases are TGCGCCAGCAGCTTCTGGGGATTAGGCAATCAGCCCCAGCATTTT. V is TRBV5-1 and J is TRBJ1-5, with unresolved D. The CDR3 runs to 15 residues. Trimming stripped 2 bases from V and 2 bases from J, with 11 bases between. CDR1 and CDR2 (germline): SGHRS, YFSETQ.

The CDR3 DNA follows: TGTGCCATCAGTGCCACCGAAGGCAATGAGCAGTTCTTC. This codes for CAISATEGNEQFF. The chain carries TRBV10-3 and TRBJ2-1; no reliable D call. The CDR3 is made up of 13 amino acids. Germline V gives CDR1 ENHRY, CDR2 SYGVKD. V lost 4 bases and J lost 6, with 10 bases in between.

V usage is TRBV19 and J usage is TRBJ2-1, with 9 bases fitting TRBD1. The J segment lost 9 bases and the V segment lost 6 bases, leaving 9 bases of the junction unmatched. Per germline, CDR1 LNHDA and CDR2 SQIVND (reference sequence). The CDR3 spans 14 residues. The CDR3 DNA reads TGTGCCAGTAGGCTGGGACAGGGTTTCATTGAGCAGTTCTTC. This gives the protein CASRLGQGFIEQFF.